The T cell receptor beta chain under discussion was sequenced for a study of blood T cell repertoires in COVID-19. V lost 7 bases, J lost 1 base, and 3 bases stayed unmatched. This CDR3 is built from 14 residues. The V gene's germline CDR1 is LGHDT and CDR2 YNNKEL (reference sequence). In the source study's methods: Nucleated cell number was recorded as an estimate derived from reference gene primer amplification. Measured with immunoSEQ multiplex PCR; TCRdb has only the in-frame clones, and not every one. Clonal size and the V and J genes are those of that table, whereas D and trimming came from the DNA. Counted here are hundreds of thousands of clones, about 92% occurring once; the ten biggest clones make up roughly 2.6%.

This chain joins TRBV3-1 (or the pseudogene TRBV3-2) and TRBJ2-3; 9 nucleotides line up with TRBD2. This TCR derives from a man between 60 and 75 years old who had recovered from COVID-19. Sequencing used PBMCs or T cells enriched from blood (not recorded which). The CDR3 region has the DNA TGTGCCAGCACCCAGCGGGGGGGCACAGATACGCAGTATTTT. Translation: CASTQRGGTDTQYF.